A single sample gave rise to the 30 T cell receptor beta chains below, sequenced in a study of a mutant IDH1 vaccine in newly diagnosed glioma. TCRdb's table, derived via immunoSEQ multiplex PCR, lists solely in-frame clones and lacks some. Here the sample spans roughly 71,000 clones, about 86% being singletons. This sample's time point: baseline, week 1 (first vaccination visit). Treatment meaning: pre-vaccination baseline after standard-of-care therapy. The sequences come from PBMCs, collected from a glioma patient treated with radiotherapy, temozolomide or both. The receptors derive from a young man with glioma.

CDR3 in DNA: TGTGCCAGCAGCTTAGATTACGGATCCCCCGGGGGAGCTTTCTTT. This encodes CASSLDYGSPGGAFF. The gene calls are TRBV11-2 and TRBJ1-1; TRBD1 might be the D (5 bases). Germline CDR1 is SGHAT and CDR2 is FQNNGV. Trimming pared 0 bases from V and 10 bases from J, leaving 18 bases between. The CDR3 extends over 15 amino acids. Looking up the rest from reference TRBV11-2 and TRBJ1-1 gives the full variable domain: EAGVAQSPRYKIIEKRQSVAFWCNPISGHATLYWYQQILGQGPKLLIQFQNNGVVDDSQLPKDRFSAERLKGVDSTLKIQPAKLEDSAVYLCASSLDYGSPGGAFFGQGTRLTVV.

The chain uses TRBV5-1 and TRBJ2-7; 9 nucleotides align to TRBD1. The ends lost 4 bases at V and 5 bases at J; junction bases unmatched: 10. Germline CDR1 is SGHRS and CDR2 is YFSETQ. CDR3 length equals 15 residues. The CDR3 nucleotides are TGCGCCAGCAGCCGCGGCGGGGGACAGGGCCACGAGCAGTACTTC. Protein product: CASSRGGGQGHEQYF.

The CDR3 loop reads CASSRTGGRATQYF. Here the CDR3 DNA reads TGTGCCAGCAGCCGGACAGGGGGCAGGGCGACCCAGTACTTC. The chain recombines TRBV14 with TRBJ2-5; 11 bases agree with TRBD1. V was clipped by 4 bases and J by 7 bases; unmatched bases: 5. This CDR3 region has 14 residues. Germline values: CDR1 SGHDN, CDR2 FVKESK.

The chain employs TRBV6-5 and TRBJ2-5; 7 bases match TRBD1. V lost 0 bases to trimming and J lost 2 bases; unmatched junction nucleotides: 6. Germline loops: CDR1 MNHEY, CDR2 SVGAGI. The CDR3 totals 16 residues. CDR3 DNA: TGTGCCAGCAGTTACTCGGTAGGGGGCTATCAAGAGACCCAGTACTTC. Its translation is CASSYSVGGYQETQYF.

This chain links TRBV10-2 with TRBJ1-6; 9 bases agree with TRBD1. In germline, CDR1 is WSHSY, CDR2 SAAADI. The CDR3 covers 14 residues. Trimming cost V 3 bases and J 10 bases; bases outside gene matches: 4. The CDR3 DNA is TGCGCCAGCAGTGACTGGACAGGGGTCTCACCCCTCCACTTT. It encodes CASSDWTGVSPLHF.

This sequence joins TRBV5-4 and TRBJ1-3; no clear D. CDR3 size: 16 residues. V gave up 2 bases and J gave up 0 bases, with 12 bases separating them. Germline V CDR1 and CDR2: SGHNT, YYREEE (reference sequence). CDR3 residues: CASSFEGSRSGNTIYF. Written as DNA, the CDR3 is TGTGCCAGCAGCTTCGAGGGCAGCCGCTCTGGAAACACCATATATTTT.

This sequence joins TRBV27 and TRBJ2-7; tentative D call: TRBD2 (6 bases). With 5 bases removed from V and 3 bases from J, the gap between germline ends came to 8 bases. Germline V gives CDR1 MNHEY, CDR2 SMNVEV (reference sequence). There are 12 residues in the CDR3. The CDR3 protein is CASSGTYYEQYF. CDR3 nucleotides: TGTGCCAGCAGTGGGACTTACTACGAGCAGTACTTC.

The chain employs TRBV11-2 and TRBJ2-5, with TRBD2 as a possible D gene (6 bases). There are 13 residues in the CDR3. Germline CDR1 and CDR2: SGHAT and FQNNGV. V was shortened by 5 bases and J by 7 bases, with 14 bases between the two germline ends. The CDR3 loop reads CASSPTGERTQYF. The DNA of the CDR3 is TGTGCCAGCAGCCCCACGGGGGAACGGACCCAGTACTTC.

CDR3 residues: CASSNTGTPSSYNSPLHF. The CDR3 coding sequence is TGCGCCAGCAGCAATACCGGGACACCGAGCTCCTATAATTCACCCCTCCACTTT. This chain uses TRBV5-1 with TRBJ1-6, with a tentative D call TRBD1 (6 bases). Per germline, CDR1 SGHRS and CDR2 YFSETQ. Trimming pared 4 bases from V and 0 bases from J, leaving 17 bases between. The CDR3 runs 18 residues.

This clone was picked up one time. V and J are TRBV2 and TRBJ2-2; 7 bases map to TRBD2. The junction had 6 bases not matched to a gene; V was cut back by 4 bases and J by 4 bases. Germline V gene data show CDR1 as SNHLY and CDR2 as FYNNEI. The CDR3 has 15 amino acids. CDR3 DNA sequence: TGTGCCAGCAGTGCGGGGAGGGGAGGCACCGGGGAGCTGTTTTTT. As protein: CASSAGRGGTGELFF.

This sequence joins TRBV28 and TRBJ2-7, with TRBD1 matching over 8 bases. V gave up 6 bases and J gave up 5 bases; unmatched junction bases: 9. The length of the CDR3 is 14 residues. From germline, CDR1 is MDHEN and CDR2 SYDVKM. CDR3 sequence reads: CASSPQGARDEQYF. For the CDR3, the DNA is TGTGCCAGCAGCCCCCAGGGGGCTCGCGACGAGCAGTACTTC.

V and J are TRBV5-1 and TRBJ1-2, with 9 bases that match TRBD1. Germline V gene sequence: CDR1 SGHRS, CDR2 YFSETQ. Losses at the gene ends were 3 bases for V and 6 bases for J; bases not matched to a gene: 9. The CDR3 spans 15 residues. CDR3 DNA sequence: TGCGCCAGCAGCTGGATACAGGGGGCAGGGGATGGCTACACCTTC. Translation: CASSWIQGAGDGYTF. Combining the CDR3 with reference TRBV5-1 and TRBJ1-2 gives the whole variable domain KAGVTQTPRYLIKTRGQQVTLSCSPISGHRSVSWYQQTPGQGLQFLFEYFSETQRNKGNFPGRFSGRQFSNSRSEMNVSTLELGDSALYLCASSWIQGAGDGYTFGSGTRLTVV.

The chain couples TRBV19 to TRBJ1-1; D not resolved. The V gene lost 2 bases and the J gene lost 6 bases, with 10 bases spanning the gap. This CDR3 has 13 amino acids. Germline-derived CDR1 and CDR2 are LNHDA and SQIVND (reference sequence). Here the CDR3 DNA reads TGTGCCAGTAGTATACAGGTCTCGGCTGAAGCTTTCTTT. Protein sequence: CASSIQVSAEAFF.

The chain joins TRBV27 to TRBJ1-4; tentatively, D is TRBD1 (6 bases). CDR3 length equals 14 residues. The germline CDR1 and CDR2 sequences are MNHEY and SMNVEV (reference sequence). Trimming took 3 bases from V and 6 from J, leaving 11 bases between them. In nucleotides, the CDR3 is TGTGCCAGCAGTTTCAGGGGCGGGTATGAAAAACTGTTTTTT. It encodes CASSFRGGYEKLFF. The full variable domain, its missing parts supplied by reference TRBV27 and TRBJ1-4, is EAQVTQNPRYLITVTGKKLTVTCSQNMNHEYMSWYRQDPGLGLRQIYYSMNVEVTDKGDVPEGYKVSRKEKRNFPLILESPSPNQTSLYFCASSFRGGYEKLFFGSGTQLSVL.

Here the CDR3 reads CASSIGGGRNSPLHF. As DNA, the CDR3 is TGTGCCAGTAGTATTGGCGGTGGGCGGAATTCACCCCTCCACTTT. The J gene is TRBJ1-6, the V gene TRBV19; D remains ambiguous. Germline V gene data show CDR1 as LNHDA and CDR2 as SQIVND (reference sequence). Trimming took 3 bases from V and 7 from J, leaving 13 bases between them. CDR3 length: 15 residues.

J is TRBJ2-6 and V is TRBV11-3; TRBD1 agrees at 7 bases. This CDR3 contains 15 residues. The germline V gene encodes CDR1 SGHNT and CDR2 YENEEA. V lost 6 bases and J lost 0; bases outside the gene matches: 2. CDR3 nucleotides: TGTGCCAGCAGTCGACAGGGCTCTGGGGCCAACGTCCTGACTTTC. This translates into CASSRQGSGANVLTF. Supplemented by reference TRBV11-3 and TRBJ2-6, the full variable domain reads EAGVVQSPRYKIIEKKQPVAFWCNPISGHNTLYWYLQNLGQGPELLIRYENEEAVDDSQLPKDRFSAERLKGVDSTLKIQPAELGDSAVYLCASSRQGSGANVLTFGAGSRLTVL.

The chain combines TRBV7-9 with TRBJ1-2; no reliable D call. Looked up from germline, CDR1 is SEHNR and CDR2 is FQNEAQ (reference sequence). V lost 5 bases and J lost 8, with 21 bases in between. This CDR3 spans 15 amino acids. The CDR3 protein is CASSRLELKSVGYTF. The CDR3, as DNA: TGTGCCAGCAGCCGACTTGAATTAAAGTCGGTCGGCTACACCTTC.

The V call is TRBV11-3, the J call TRBJ2-2; 11 nucleotides agree with TRBD2. J lost 5 bases, V lost 5 bases, and 4 bases had no gene match. CDR1 and CDR2 (germline): SGHNT, YENEEA. This CDR3 comprises 15 residues. The CDR3 reads CASSLSGGATGELFF. The CDR3 DNA is TGTGCCAGCAGCCTTAGCGGGGGGGCAACCGGGGAGCTGTTTTTT.

The chain employs TRBV20-1 and TRBJ2-7; D unresolved. Germline CDR1 reads DFQATT; CDR2 reads SNEGSKA (reference sequence). V was trimmed by 0 bases and J by 3 bases, leaving 3 bases between them. The CDR3 has 11 residues. The CDR3 is CSAREDYEQYF. CDR3 sequence (DNA): TGCAGTGCTAGAGAGGACTACGAGCAGTACTTC.

This chain connects TRBV7-9 to TRBJ1-1, with D tentatively TRBD1 (6 bases). Germline V gene sequence: CDR1 SEHNR, CDR2 FQNEAQ (reference sequence). V shed 5 bases and J shed 3 bases, with 13 bases lying between them. This CDR3 spans 14 amino acids. In nucleotides, the CDR3 is TGTGCCAGCAGCCCTGGCAGGGGATACACTGAAGCTTTCTTT. It yields the protein CASSPGRGYTEAFF.

CDR3 loop: CASSFWVGGDEQYF. The CDR3 nucleotides read TGTGCCAGCAGCTTCTGGGTGGGGGGCGACGAGCAGTACTTC. J is TRBJ2-7 and V is TRBV5-4, with D perhaps given as TRBD1 or TRBD2 (6 bases each). Germline assignment: CDR1 SGHNT and CDR2 YYREEE (reference sequence). Trimming took off 2 bases at V and 5 bases at J, with 14 bases between the two ends. CDR3 length: 14 amino acids.

The chain employs TRBV19 and TRBJ2-1; 9 bases fit TRBD2. Germline CDR1 and CDR2: LNHDA and SQIVND (reference sequence). The CDR3 is made up of 16 amino acids. V lost 5 bases, J lost 7 bases, and 12 bases stayed unmatched. The DNA for the CDR3 is TGTGCCAGTAGTGTATCCGGCGGGGGGGCCAGGAATGAGCAGTTCTTC. Its translation: CASSVSGGGARNEQFF.

The rearrangement joins TRBV5-1 to TRBJ1-1; no definite D call. This CDR3 region has 15 residues. V lost 6 bases, J lost 1 base, and 16 bases lay in between. Germline CDR1 is SGHRS and CDR2 is YFSETQ. The CDR3 DNA is TGCGCCAGCAAGGCCTTGAAGGGCGGGAACACTGAAGCTTTCTTT. This translates into CASKALKGGNTEAFF. The full variable domain, with the rest looked up from reference TRBV5-1 and TRBJ1-1, is KAGVTQTPRYLIKTRGQQVTLSCSPISGHRSVSWYQQTPGQGLQFLFEYFSETQRNKGNFPGRFSGRQFSNSRSEMNVSTLELGDSALYLCASKALKGGNTEAFFGQGTRLTVV.

The table lists this clone with a few counts. The chain links TRBV4-1 to TRBJ1-1; D is possibly TRBD1 (5 bases). This CDR3 is built from 14 residues. Germline V gene data show CDR1 as MGHRA and CDR2 as YSYEKL. V lost 4 bases to trimming and J lost 3 bases, with 12 bases between them. The CDR3 nucleotides are TGCGCCAGCAGCCGGGACGCGGGGGACACTGAAGCTTTCTTT. Its protein product is CASSRDAGDTEAFF.

V usage is TRBV7-7 and J usage is TRBJ2-5; tentative D call: TRBD1 (5 bases). The CDR3 has 13 amino acids. Trimming cost V 5 bases and J 5 bases, with 12 bases left between them. CDR1 is SSHAT and CDR2 is FNYEAQ in the germline V gene (reference sequence). CDR3 in amino acids: CASSPWQGETQYF. CDR3 coding DNA: TGTGCCAGCAGCCCCTGGCAGGGCGAGACCCAGTACTTC.

A few counts support this clone. The sample holds other DNA sequences that translate to the same CDR3. The V and J genes are TRBV4-2 and TRBJ2-2, with D perhaps TRBD1 or TRBD2 (5 bases each). V was pared by 0 bases and J by 2 bases, with 16 bases between. This CDR3 is 18 amino acids long. From germline, CDR1 is LGHNA and CDR2 YNFKEQ. The CDR3 DNA reads TGTGCCAGCAGCCAAGATGGGGCGGGTGGGCCTAACACCGGGGAGCTGTTTTTT. It specifies CASSQDGAGGPNTGELFF.

The chain couples TRBV6-6 to TRBJ1-3; the D gene is possibly TRBD1 (5 bases). The V and J ends lost 6 bases and 4 bases respectively, with 16 bases between them. The germline CDR1 and CDR2 sequences are MNHNY and SVGAGI (reference sequence). This CDR3 spans 15 amino acids. Written as DNA, the CDR3 is TGTGCCAGCAGAGTGGATGGGGGGTCCGGAAACACCATATATTTT. Translated: CASRVDGGSGNTIYF.

The J gene is TRBJ2-2, the V gene TRBV2, with 8 positions matching TRBD2. After removal of 4 bases from V and 6 bases from J, the junction contained 7 bases not matched to a gene. Germline V gene data show CDR1 as SNHLY and CDR2 as FYNNEI. This CDR3 spans 15 amino acids. The CDR3 loop reads CASSVGRGAPGELFF. DNA of the CDR3: TGTGCCAGCAGTGTGGGGCGGGGGGCCCCCGGGGAGCTGTTTTTT.

The V and J genes are TRBV7-6 and TRBJ1-1; D call uncertain. The CDR3 spans 13 residues. Between the trimmed V and J ends, which lost 0 bases and 5 bases, there was a span of 7 bases. The V gene's germline CDR1 is SGHVS and CDR2 FNYEAQ. The CDR3 DNA sequence: TGTGCCAGCAGCTTAGCGCTAGTAACTGAAGCTTTCTTT. Translating gives CASSLALVTEAFF.

V and J are TRBV29-1 and TRBJ1-5; 10 positions match TRBD1. CDR1 and CDR2 (germline): SQVTM, ANQGSEA. The CDR3 is made up of 12 amino acids. Losses at the gene ends were 6 bases for V and 5 bases for J; bases not matched to a gene: 1. Here the CDR3 DNA reads TGCAGCGTGGGGACAGGGGATCAGCCCCAGCATTTT. Encoded protein: CSVGTGDQPQHF.